The rows below give T cell receptor beta chains drawn from one sample of a study of blood T cell repertoires in COVID-19. Libraries were prepared by immunoSEQ multiplex PCR; TCRdb keeps only in-frame clonotypes and omits some of them. The profile shows 300,000 to 350,000 clones, approximately 87% of them singletons. Sequenced input: peripheral blood. The receptors here all came from a woman in her 30s with COVID-19, enrolled during active disease. CDR3s include the opening cysteine and the closing phenylalanine or tryptophan. The D gene is left open where the match is weak. Clone size, where shown, is once, few, many, or a class for clones that have expanded.

V gene	J gene	D gene	clone size	CDR3 DNA	CDR3 protein
TRBV5-4	TRBJ1-4	TRBD1	-	TGTGCCAGCAGCCCGAGACAGGGGGCGTTCGGTAATGAAAAACTGTTTTTT	CASSPRQGAFGNEKLFF
TRBV27	TRBJ2-7	TRBD2	once	TGTGCCAGCAGTTCCTTAGCGGGAATGGCGATCGAGCAGTACTTC	CASSSLAGMAIEQYF
TRBV9	TRBJ1-1	-	-	TGTGCCAGCAGCACTGAACAGGGTGGGACTGAAGCTTTCTTT	CASSTEQGGTEAFF
TRBV7-9	TRBJ2-1	TRBD1	-	TGTGCCAGCAGCAACCCACCGACAGGGGATGAGCAGTTCTTC	CASSNPPTGDEQFF
TRBV14	TRBJ2-2	TRBD2	-	TGTGCCAGCAATCTAGCGGGAAAGGACACCGGGGAGCTGTTTTTT	CASNLAGKDTGELFF
TRBV29-1	TRBJ2-2	-	-	TGCAGCGTATCAGGTAGAGAAGGCCCAAGCCCCACCGGGGAGCTGTTTTTT	CSVSGREGPSPTGELFF
TRBV6-5	TRBJ1-5	TRBD1	-	TGTGCCAGCAGGGGCCGGGACAGGGGGGCCCAGCCCCAGCATTTT	CASRGRDRGAQPQHF
TRBV6-5	TRBJ1-1	-	-	TGTGCCAGCAGACAGCTTAAGAGTAACACTGAAGCTTTCTTT	CASRQLKSNTEAFF
TRBV6-5	TRBJ2-7	TRBD1	-	TGTGCCAGCAGTACCCGGACAGGGGGCTCCTACGAGCAGTACTTC	CASSTRTGGSYEQYF
TRBV5-1	TRBJ2-1	-	once	TGCGCCAGCAGCTTACAGTCCGGGACTGCCTACAATGAGCAGTTCTTC	CASSLQSGTAYNEQFF
TRBV28	TRBJ1-4	-	-	TGTGCCAGCAGTTTACTTGGGGTGACGGCCACGGGGGAAAAACTGTTTTTT	CASSLLGVTATGEKLFF
TRBV12-5	TRBJ2-1	TRBD1	once	TGTGCTAGTGGTGACCCCGACAGGGGGCGGTACAATGAGCAGTTCTTC	CASGDPDRGRYNEQFF
TRBV6-5	TRBJ2-7	-	-	TGTGCCAGCAGGCCAACAGGGTCCTCCTACGAGCAGTACTTC	CASRPTGSSYEQYF
TRBV19	TRBJ2-7	-	-	TGTGCCAGTAGCCCGGGACACCAATACGAGCAGTACTTC	CASSPGHQYEQYF
TRBV7-2	TRBJ2-3	TRBD2	-	TGTGCCAGCAGCTTCCCCCTAGCGGGAGTATCAGATACGCAGTATTTT	CASSFPLAGVSDTQYF
TRBV4-2	TRBJ1-5	TRBD1	-	TGTGCCAGCAGCCTAGGGACAGAGGGTCAGCCCCAGCATTTT	CASSLGTEGQPQHF
TRBV27	TRBJ2-1	TRBD2	-	TGTGCCAGCAGTGGATCTAGCGGGAGTGGGAATGAGCAGTTCTTC	CASSGSSGSGNEQFF
TRBV4-1	TRBJ2-1	-	-	TGCGCCAGCAGCCAATCGGACATCAATGAGCAGTTCTTC	CASSQSDINEQFF
TRBV5-4	TRBJ2-1	TRBD2	-	TGTGCCAGCAGCCCTCGGCGGGTACTAGCGACCTACAATGAGCAGTTCTTC	CASSPRRVLATYNEQFF
TRBV6-5	TRBJ1-4	TRBD1	-	TGTGCCAGCAGTCGGGACAGGGCCCTAAATGAAAAACTGTTTTTT	CASSRDRALNEKLFF
TRBV27	TRBJ2-3	TRBD2	-	TGTGCCAGCAGTTTAAGAGTGGGAGGGACAGATACGCAGTATTTT	CASSLRVGGTDTQYF
TRBV5-4	TRBJ2-2	TRBD1	-	TGTGCCAGCAGCCCCTGGGCAGGGGGCCACGGGGAGCTGTTTTTT	CASSPWAGGHGELFF
TRBV10-3	TRBJ2-7	TRBD1	-	TGTGCCATCAGTGAAGGGACAGGGGGGGACGAGCAGTACTTC	CAISEGTGGDEQYF
TRBV10-3	TRBJ1-5	TRBD1	-	TGTGCCATCAGTGAGTCGACAGGGAGTCAGCCCCAGCATTTT	CAISESTGSQPQHF
TRBV5-1	TRBJ1-2	TRBD1	-	TGCGCCAGCAGCCCGGACGGACAGGGTAACTATGGCTACACCTTC	CASSPDGQGNYGYTF